This TCR beta chain was identified in a study of blood T cells in healthy people across ages. The second PCR ran roughly 6 to 11 cycles with a sample-barcoded 5' primer and J-beta primers. The study obtained at least 2.5 million CDR3-containing paired-end reads from every sample. A single record per CDR3 protein comes from TCRdb applying MiXCR to the 5' RACE reads. The sample lists about 900,000 distinct CDR3 sequences, roughly 52% occurring once. Looked up from germline, CDR1 is MNHEY and CDR2 is SMNVEV (reference sequence). The J segment lost 5 bases and the V segment lost 6 bases, leaving 9 bases of the junction unmatched. This CDR3 spans 14 amino acids. This clonotype was seen more than once but under ten times.

The chain has TRBV27 and TRBJ1-2, with 7 bases fitting TRBD1. The sequence was collected from a man between 25 and 39 years old in good health. The sample consisted of blood. Here the CDR3 DNA reads TGTGCCAGCAGGCCGAATAGACAGGGTTATGGCTACACCTTC. Translated: CASRPNRQGYGYTF.